This record looks at one T cell receptor (beta chain) sequence and its context. The protocol was immunoSEQ multiplex PCR, while the TCRdb copy is restricted to in-frame clones and leaves out a portion. The sample lists approximately 17,000 clones, 65% to 85% seen once, with under 20% in the top ten. This entry is derived from a study of somatic mutations in cytotoxic T cells in rheumatoid arthritis. Study details: Patient blood (approximately 30 ml EDTA) was collected right after diagnosis, preceding any treatment.

Germline V gene sequence: CDR1 MNHGY, CDR2 SVAAGI. The CDR3 has 13 amino acids. Trimming shortened V by 0 bases and J by 0 bases, and 2 bases separated the two germline ends. The sequence derives from an adult with rheumatoid arthritis. The specimen sequenced was CD8+ T cells sorted from blood. The chain is built from TRBV6-9 and TRBJ1-2, with D hard to call. DNA of the CDR3: TGTGCCAGCAGTTATTCCTCTAACTATGGCTACACCTTC. Amino acids: CASSYSSNYGYTF.